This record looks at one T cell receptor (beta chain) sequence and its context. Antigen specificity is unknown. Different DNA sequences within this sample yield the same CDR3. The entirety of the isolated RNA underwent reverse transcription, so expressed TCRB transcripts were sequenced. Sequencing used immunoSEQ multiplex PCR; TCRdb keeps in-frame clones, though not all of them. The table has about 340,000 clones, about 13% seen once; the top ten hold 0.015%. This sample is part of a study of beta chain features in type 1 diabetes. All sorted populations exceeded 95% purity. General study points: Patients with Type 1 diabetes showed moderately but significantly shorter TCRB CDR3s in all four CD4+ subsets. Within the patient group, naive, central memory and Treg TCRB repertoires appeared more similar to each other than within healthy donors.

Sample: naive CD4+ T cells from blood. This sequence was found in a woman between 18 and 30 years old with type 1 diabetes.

CDR3 protein: CASSVELAGDNEQFF. The DNA for the CDR3 is TGTGCCAGCAGCGTAGAGCTAGCGGGGGACAATGAGCAGTTCTTC. The V call is TRBV9, the J call TRBJ2-1; 10 bases fit TRBD2. Germline lookup yields CDR1 SGDLS and CDR2 YYNGEE. There are 15 residues in the CDR3. V trimming: 0 bases; J trimming: 5 bases; junction bases outside the gene matches: 2.